This TCR beta chain came from a study of cytomegalovirus exposure and HLA in healthy donors. Overall study findings and caveats: The availability of immune exposure information extended only to CMV serostatus.

With regard to this clone: Its cognate antigen is unknown.

There were likely unrecorded immune exposures, though donors were nominally healthy when sampled. Use of 60 Vbeta and 13 Jbeta primers characterized the PCR. Profiling relied on immunoSEQ multiplex PCR, and the TCRdb table lists in-frame clones only, not all of them. The table for this sample gives around 140,000 clones. The germline CDR1 and CDR2 sequences are MRHNA and SNTAGT. The CDR3 sequence is 13 residues long. V lost 4 bases, J lost 3 bases, and 10 bases lay in between. The sequence derives from a woman aged 40 to 55 in good health and CMV-seropositive. What was sequenced was PBMCs. This sequence joins TRBV6-4 and TRBJ2-7; the D is unclear. This chain's CDR3 is CASSVGPLYEQYF. In DNA, the CDR3 is TGTGCCAGCAGTGTGGGCCCGCTCTACGAGCAGTACTTC.